This TCR beta chain is from a study of CD8+ T cells in alopecia areata. There are 14 residues in the CDR3. Trimming cost V 5 bases and J 3 bases; bases outside gene matches: 3. Looked up from germline, CDR1 is KGHSH and CDR2 is LQKENI. RNA was extracted and reverse transcribed into cDNA as the sequencing template. TCRdb keeps only in-frame clones here, not all; method: immunoSEQ multiplex PCR. The table lists some 170,000 clones, approximately 59% of them singletons. The treatment here: oral pan-JAK inhibitor, 5-10 mg twice daily. Lesional scalp punch biopsies and peripheral blood were collected from alopecia areata patients.

V and J are TRBV18 and TRBJ1-5; 8 bases line up with TRBD1. The material was CD4+ T cells sorted from blood, obtained at approximately week 60, from a patient treated with tofacitinib. The sequence derives from a human donor with alopecia areata. The CDR3 bases are TGTGCCAGCTCAATACAGGGGGACAATCAGCCCCAGCATTTT. This translates into CASSIQGDNQPQHF.